The 7 T cell receptor beta chains below come from one sample, sequenced in a study of sequential checkpoint blockade in melanoma (dated by TCRdb to the late 2010s). Library method: the immunoSEQ multiplex PCR assay. TCRdb stores this immuneACCESS table with in-frame sequences only. Part of the clones is absent; in the studies checked, under half of the shortfall reflects unresolved V genes, and no reason is known for the rest. Within this sample are a few thousand clones, with 24% of them counted one time only. The biggest ten clones account for about 30% of the sample. Interpreted using the paper, the treatment or condition label stands for: randomized to nivolumab then ipilimumab (arm A) or the reverse (arm B). This material consisted of tumor tissue (inferred from file names), taken from a patient given nivolumab and ipilimumab in sequence. These receptors were taken from a human donor with melanoma.

This clone was found a few times. This rearrangement joins TRBV9 to TRBJ1-6; tentative D call: TRBD1 (6 bases). The CDR3 runs 12 residues. Trimming left V 6 bases short and J 14 bases short, with 15 bases between. Per the germline V gene, CDR1 is SGDLS and CDR2 is YYNGEE. CDR3 loop: CASTIPGGALHF. The CDR3 DNA reads TGTGCCAGCACCATACCGGGGGGCGCCCTCCACTTT.

By share, this clone counts as medium-sized (0.01 to 0.1%). CDR3 nucleotide sequence: TGTGCCTCATACGGGGAGGCTGGAAACACCATATATTTT. As protein: CASYGEAGNTIYF. The chain has TRBV30 and TRBJ1-3; D not resolved. The CDR3 is 13 amino acids. V lost 7 bases and J lost 2, with 12 bases in between. The germline CDR1 and CDR2 sequences are GTSNPN and SVGIG (reference sequence).

This clone is labeled medium-sized (0.01 to 0.1%). CDR3 DNA sequence: TGTGCCAGCAGTTACTCGATCCAGCGGACGTATAACTACGAGCAGTACTTC. It is translated as CASSYSIQRTYNYEQYF. The chain has TRBV6-8 and TRBJ2-7; weak D call: TRBD2 (5 bases). V gave up 0 bases and J gave up 3 bases, with 18 bases separating them. Germline V gives CDR1 MNHGY, CDR2 SAAAGT. The CDR3 length is 17 residues.

The rearrangement uses TRBV29-1 and TRBJ1-1, with D unclear. The CDR3 has 14 residues. Germline CDR1 and CDR2: SQVTM and ANQGSEA. V gave up 3 bases and J gave up 0 bases, with 11 bases separating them. The CDR3, as DNA: TGCAGCGTTGACGACGGACCAATGAACACTGAAGCTTTCTTT. Protein: CSVDDGPMNTEAFF.

The V and J genes are TRBV14 and TRBJ1-2; D gene uncertain. CDR1 is SGHDN and CDR2 is FVKESK in the germline V gene. The CDR3 length is 15 residues. The V gene lost 0 bases and the J gene lost 0 bases, with 8 bases spanning the gap. The CDR3 protein is CASSQDAGANYGYTF. The CDR3 DNA sequence: TGTGCCAGCAGCCAAGATGCGGGAGCTAACTATGGCTACACCTTC.

The rearrangement uses TRBV11-3 and TRBJ2-1, with TRBD2 identical over 7 bases. The CDR3 is made up of 17 amino acids. With 7 bases clipped from V and 4 bases from J, the junction kept 16 bases outside the gene matches. Germline assignment: CDR1 SGHNT and CDR2 YENEEA. The CDR3 loop reads CASNPTEAAGGYNEQFF. The CDR3 DNA reads TGTGCCAGCAACCCCACGGAGGCCGCCGGGGGGTACAATGAGCAGTTCTTC.

The V gene is TRBV19, the J gene TRBJ1-5; no firm D call. V lost 1 base to trimming and J lost 0 bases, with 7 bases between them. This CDR3 region has 15 residues. Germline assignment: CDR1 LNHDA and CDR2 SQIVND (reference sequence). The CDR3 reads CASSIGQISNQPQHF. In DNA form, the CDR3 reads TGTGCCAGTAGTATAGGGCAGATTAGCAATCAGCCCCAGCATTTT.